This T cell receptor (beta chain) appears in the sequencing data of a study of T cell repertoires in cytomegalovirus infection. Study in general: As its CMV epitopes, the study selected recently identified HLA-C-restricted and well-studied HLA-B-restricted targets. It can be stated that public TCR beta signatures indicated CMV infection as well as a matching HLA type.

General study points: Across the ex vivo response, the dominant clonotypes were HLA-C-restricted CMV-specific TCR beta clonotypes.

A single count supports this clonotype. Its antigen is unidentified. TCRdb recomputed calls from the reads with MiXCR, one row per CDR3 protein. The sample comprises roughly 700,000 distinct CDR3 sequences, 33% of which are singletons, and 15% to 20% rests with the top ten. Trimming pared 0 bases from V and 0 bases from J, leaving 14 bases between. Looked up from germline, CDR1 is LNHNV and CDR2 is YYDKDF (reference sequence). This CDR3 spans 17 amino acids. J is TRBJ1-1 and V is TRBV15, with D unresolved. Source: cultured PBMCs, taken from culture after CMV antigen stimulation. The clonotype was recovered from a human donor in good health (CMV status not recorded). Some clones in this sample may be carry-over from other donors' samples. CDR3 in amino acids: CATSRESPTLMNTEAFF. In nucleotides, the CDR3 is TGTGCCACCAGCAGAGAGTCTCCAACTCTCATGAACACTGAAGCTTTCTTT.